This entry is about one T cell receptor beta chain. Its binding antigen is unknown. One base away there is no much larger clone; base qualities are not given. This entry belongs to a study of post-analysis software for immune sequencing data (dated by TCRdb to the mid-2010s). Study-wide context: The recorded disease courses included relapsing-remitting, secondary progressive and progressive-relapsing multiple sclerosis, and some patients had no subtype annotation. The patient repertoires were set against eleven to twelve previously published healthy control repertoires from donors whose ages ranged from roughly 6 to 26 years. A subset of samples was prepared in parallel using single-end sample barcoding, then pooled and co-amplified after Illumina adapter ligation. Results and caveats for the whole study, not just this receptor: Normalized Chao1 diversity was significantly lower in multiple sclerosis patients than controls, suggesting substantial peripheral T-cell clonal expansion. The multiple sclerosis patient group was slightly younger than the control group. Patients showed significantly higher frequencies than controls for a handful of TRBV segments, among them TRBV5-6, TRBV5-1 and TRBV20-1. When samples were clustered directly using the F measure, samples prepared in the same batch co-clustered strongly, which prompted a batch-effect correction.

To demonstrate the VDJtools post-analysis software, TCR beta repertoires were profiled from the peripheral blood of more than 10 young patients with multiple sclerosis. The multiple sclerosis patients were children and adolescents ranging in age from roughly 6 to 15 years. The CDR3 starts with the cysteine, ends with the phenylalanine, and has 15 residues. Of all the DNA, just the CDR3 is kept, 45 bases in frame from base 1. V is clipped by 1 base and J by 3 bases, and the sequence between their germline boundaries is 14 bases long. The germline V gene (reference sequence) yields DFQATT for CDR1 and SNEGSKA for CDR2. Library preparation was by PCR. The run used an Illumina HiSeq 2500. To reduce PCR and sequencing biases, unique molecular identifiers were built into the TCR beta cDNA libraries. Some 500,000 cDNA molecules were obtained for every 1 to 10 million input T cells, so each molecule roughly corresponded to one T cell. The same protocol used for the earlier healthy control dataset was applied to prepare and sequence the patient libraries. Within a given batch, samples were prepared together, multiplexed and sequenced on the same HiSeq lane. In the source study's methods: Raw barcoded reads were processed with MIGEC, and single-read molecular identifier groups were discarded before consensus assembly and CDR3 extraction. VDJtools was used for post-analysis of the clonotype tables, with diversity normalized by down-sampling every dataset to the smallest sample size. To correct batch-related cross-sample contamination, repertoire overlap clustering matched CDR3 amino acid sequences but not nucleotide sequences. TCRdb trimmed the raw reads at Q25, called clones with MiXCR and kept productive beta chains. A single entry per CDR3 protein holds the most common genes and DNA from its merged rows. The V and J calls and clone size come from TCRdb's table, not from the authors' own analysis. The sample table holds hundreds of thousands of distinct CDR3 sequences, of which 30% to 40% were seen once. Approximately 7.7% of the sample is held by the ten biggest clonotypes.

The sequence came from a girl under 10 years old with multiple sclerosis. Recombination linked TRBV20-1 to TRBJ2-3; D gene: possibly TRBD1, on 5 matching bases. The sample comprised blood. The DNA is TGCAGTGCTAGAGTCGACAGCTCACCAACAGATACGCAGTATTTT. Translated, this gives CSARVDSSPTDTQYF.